This passage covers 9 T cell receptor beta chains from one sample sequenced in a study of Graves' ophthalmopathy and Graves' hyperthyroidism. Amplified material comprised TCR beta CDR3 regions derived from RNA transcripts. HTBI primers were used in a first-round RT-PCR, which preceded a second-round multiplex PCR. TCRdb itself ran the multiplex PCR reads through MiXCR, one entry per CDR3 protein. The sample holds 300,000 to 400,000 distinct CDR3 sequences, 15% to 20% seen once. Sequenced sample: peripheral blood. The receptors derive from an adult man with Graves' ophthalmopathy.

This clonotype showed up many times. The chain employs TRBV20-1 and TRBJ2-2; D ambiguous. Trimming removed 6 bases at V and 1 base at J, with 12 bases between. The CDR3 is made up of 14 amino acids. CDR1 DFQATT and CDR2 SNEGSKA come from the germline V gene (reference sequence). The CDR3 coding sequence is TGCAGTGCAACGGGTTCCCAGAACACCGGGGAGCTGTTTTTT. Amino acid sequence: CSATGSQNTGELFF.

This clonotype occurred a few times. The chain couples TRBV6-1 to TRBJ2-7, with D tentatively TRBD1 (5 bases). This CDR3 is 15 amino acids long. The germline CDR1 and CDR2 sequences are MNHNS and SASEGT. V lost 5 bases, J lost 0 bases, and 14 bases lay in between. Here the CDR3 DNA reads TGTGCCAGCAGTAGACCGACAGACAGCTCCTACGAGCAGTACTTC. This gives the protein CASSRPTDSSYEQYF.

This clonotype has at least ten counts. The chain recombines TRBV5-1 with TRBJ2-7, with 7 positions matching TRBD1. The junction had 12 bases not matched to a gene; V was cut back by 4 bases and J by 2 bases. Germline V gene sequence: CDR1 SGHRS, CDR2 YFSETQ. The CDR3 has 16 residues. The CDR3 DNA is TGCGCCAGCAGCCTCAGGGACAGCCCAATAACCTACGAGCAGTACTTC. This gives the protein CASSLRDSPITYEQYF.

DNA of the CDR3: TGTGCCAGCAGTTCTGCGGGAGGTAGAAACTACGAGCAGTACTTC. This gives the protein CASSSAGGRNYEQYF. V gene TRBV28 combines with J gene TRBJ2-7; TRBD2 agrees at 8 bases. CDR3 size: 15 residues. Trimming took 4 bases from V and 3 from J; bases not matched to a gene: 8. Germline values: CDR1 MDHEN, CDR2 SYDVKM. The full variable domain, its missing parts supplied by reference TRBV28 and TRBJ2-7, is DVKVTQSSRYLVKRTGEKVFLECVQDMDHENMFWYRQDPGLGLRLIYFSYDVKMKEKGDIPEGYSVSREKKERFSLILESASTNQTSMYLCASSSAGGRNYEQYFGPGTRLTVT.

There are many counts of this clonotype. This sequence joins TRBV11-1 and TRBJ2-7; D is possibly TRBD1 (5 bases). The CDR3 runs 18 residues. V was clipped by 1 base and J by 6 bases, with 25 bases between them. CDR1 is SGHAT, CDR2 FQDESV, per germline (reference sequence). CDR3 DNA: TGTGCCAGCAGCTTAGGTCAGGGCAATCTGGCTCCTCGCATCGAGCAGTACTTC. This translates into CASSLGQGNLAPRIEQYF.

Many counts were recorded for this clonotype. The chain couples TRBV2 to TRBJ1-5; D unclear. Trimming took off 6 bases at V and 1 base at J, with 13 bases between the two ends. Germline V lookup: CDR1 SNHLY, CDR2 FYNNEI. The CDR3 covers 15 residues. The CDR3 coding sequence is TGTGCCAGCAGGAGCCAGCCGATGAGCAATCAGCCCCAGCATTTT. Its protein is CASRSQPMSNQPQHF. Filled out from reference TRBV2 and TRBJ1-5, the complete variable domain reads EPEVTQTPSHQVTQMGQEVILRCVPISNHLYFYWYRQILGQKVEFLVSFYNNEISEKSEIFDDQFSVERPDGSNFTLKIRSTKLEDSAMYFCASRSQPMSNQPQHFGDGTRLSIL.

There are many counts of this clonotype. The chain joins TRBV7-9 to TRBJ2-7; D is tentatively TRBD1 or TRBD2 (5 bases each). CDR1 and CDR2 from the germline V gene are SEHNR and FQNEAQ (reference sequence). The V end lost 6 bases, the J end lost 7 bases, and 13 bases lay between the germline ends. This CDR3 has 12 residues. CDR3 loop: CASRSGPGEQYF. DNA for the CDR3: TGTGCCAGCAGATCGGGACCCGGGGAGCAGTACTTC.

There are many counts of this clonotype. J is TRBJ1-3 and V is TRBV10-3; the D is unclear. CDR3 size: 14 residues. V shed 3 bases and J shed 2 bases, with 8 bases lying between them. Germline V gene lookup returns CDR1 ENHRY and CDR2 SYGVKD. CDR3 amino acids: CAISDTGAGNTIYF. CDR3 nucleotide sequence: TGTGCCATCAGTGACACGGGTGCTGGAAACACCATATATTTT.

This clonotype was observed at least ten times. The gene calls are TRBV20-1 and TRBJ2-7; 10 nucleotides line up with TRBD2. Germline CDR1 reads DFQATT; CDR2 reads SNEGSKA (reference sequence). The CDR3 runs to 15 residues. V trimming: 5 bases; J trimming: 1 base; junction bases outside the gene matches: 8. The CDR3 bases are TGCAGTGCTGAGTCCGGGACTAGCGATTCCTACGAGCAGTACTTC. Residues: CSAESGTSDSYEQYF.